The T cell receptor beta chain under discussion was sequenced for a study of T-cell reconstitution after alpha-beta-depleted transplantation in children (dated by TCRdb to 2016 to 2017). Turning to the overall study: T-cell immune reconstitution after TCRalphabeta/CD19-depleted allogeneic hematopoietic cell transplantation in children was quantitatively tracked in the study by means of TCR repertoire profiling.

Library construction relied on PCR. Sequencing took place on an Illumina HiSeq 2500. TCR libraries were prepared with molecular barcoding, using unique molecular identifiers to normalize TCRbeta repertoire quantification. TCRdb cleaned the public reads at Q25 with fastp, built clones with MiXCR and kept in-frame beta chains. CDR3 protein sequences are deduplicated, and each keeps its most common genes and DNA. The sample yields around 340,000 distinct CDR3 sequences; 13% were counted once. The top ten clones comprise around 4% of the sample. Details on this clonotype: Its antigen is unknown. No base quality information exists; no much larger clone differs at one position.

The junction shows trimming of 2 bases on V and 7 bases on J, plus 11 bases between the germline ends. From a lookup of the germline V gene (reference sequence), CDR1 and CDR2 are DFQATT and SNEGSKA. The CDR3 spans 12 residues, from the cysteine through the phenylalanine. CDR3 DNA is the only sequence kept; it has 36 bases, read in frame from the first base. The sample consisted of PBMCs, taken from the stem cell graft. The clonotype originates from a human donor who donated a stem cell graft to a child with Fanconi anemia. The chain is assembled from TRBV20-1 and TRBJ1-1; TRBD1 is perhaps the D gene, given 5 matching bases. The CDR3 reads as follows: CSARIQGGEAFF. The DNA is TGCAGTGCTAGAATCCAGGGCGGTGAAGCTTTCTTT.